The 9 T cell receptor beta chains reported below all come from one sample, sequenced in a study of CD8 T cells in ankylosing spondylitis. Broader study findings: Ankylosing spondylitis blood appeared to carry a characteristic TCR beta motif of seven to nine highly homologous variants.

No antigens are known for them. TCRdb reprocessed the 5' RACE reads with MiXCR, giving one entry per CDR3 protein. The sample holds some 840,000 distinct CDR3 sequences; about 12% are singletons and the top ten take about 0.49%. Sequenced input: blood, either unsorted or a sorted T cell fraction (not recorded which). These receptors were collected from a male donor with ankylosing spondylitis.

In DNA form, the CDR3 reads TGCGCCAGCAGCCAAGGACAGGGGAATATCGCCGGGGAGCTGTTTTTT. Protein sequence: CASSQGQGNIAGELFF. The chain recombines TRBV4-3 with TRBJ2-2; 8 positions match TRBD1. The J segment lost 6 bases and the V segment lost 1 base, leaving 7 bases of the junction unmatched. CDR3 length: 16 amino acids. Germline loops: CDR1 LGHNA, CDR2 YSLEER.

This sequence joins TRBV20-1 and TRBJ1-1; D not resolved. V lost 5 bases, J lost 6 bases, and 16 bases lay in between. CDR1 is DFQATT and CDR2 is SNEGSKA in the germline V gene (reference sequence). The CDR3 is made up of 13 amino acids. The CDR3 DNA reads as TGCAGTGCTCCTACAAGAGCGGGCGCTGAAGCTTTCTTT. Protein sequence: CSAPTRAGAEAFF.

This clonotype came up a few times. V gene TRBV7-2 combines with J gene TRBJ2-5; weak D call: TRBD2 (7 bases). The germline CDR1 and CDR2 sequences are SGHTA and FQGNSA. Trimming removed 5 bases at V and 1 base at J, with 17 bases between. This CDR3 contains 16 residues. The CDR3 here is CASSPTRGGLQETQYF. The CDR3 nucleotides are TGTGCCAGCAGCCCAACGAGGGGGGGGCTCCAAGAGACCCAGTACTTC.

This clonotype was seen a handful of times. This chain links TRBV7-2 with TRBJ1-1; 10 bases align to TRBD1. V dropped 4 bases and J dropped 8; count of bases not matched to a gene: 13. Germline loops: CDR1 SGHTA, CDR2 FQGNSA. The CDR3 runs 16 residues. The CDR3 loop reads CASSSNNPGTGDEAFF. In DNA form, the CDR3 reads TGTGCCAGCAGCTCGAACAACCCCGGGACAGGGGACGAAGCTTTCTTT.

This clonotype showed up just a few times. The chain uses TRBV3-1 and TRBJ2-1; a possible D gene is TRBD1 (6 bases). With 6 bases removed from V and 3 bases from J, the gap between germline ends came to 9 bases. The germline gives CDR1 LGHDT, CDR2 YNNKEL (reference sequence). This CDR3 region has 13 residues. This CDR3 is CASRWGHYNEQFF. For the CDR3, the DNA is TGTGCCAGCAGGTGGGGGCACTACAATGAGCAGTTCTTC.

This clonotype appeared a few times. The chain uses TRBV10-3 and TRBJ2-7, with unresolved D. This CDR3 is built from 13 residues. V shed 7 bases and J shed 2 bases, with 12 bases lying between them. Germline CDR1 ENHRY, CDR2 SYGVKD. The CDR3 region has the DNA TGTGCCATCACCCCGGGCCAGGCCTACGAGCAGTACTTC. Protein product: CAITPGQAYEQYF.

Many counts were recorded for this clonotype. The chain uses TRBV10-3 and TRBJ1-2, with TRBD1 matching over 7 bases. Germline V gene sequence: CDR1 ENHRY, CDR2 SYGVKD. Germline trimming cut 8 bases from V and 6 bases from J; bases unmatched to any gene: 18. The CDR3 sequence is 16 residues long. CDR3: CAIGDLKTGLKNGYTF. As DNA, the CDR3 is TGTGCCATCGGAGATTTAAAGACAGGGTTGAAGAATGGCTACACCTTC.

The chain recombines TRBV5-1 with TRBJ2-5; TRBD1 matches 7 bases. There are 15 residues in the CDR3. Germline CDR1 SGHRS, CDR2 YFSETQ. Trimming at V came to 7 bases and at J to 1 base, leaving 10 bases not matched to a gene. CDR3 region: CASFPGQTSQETQYF. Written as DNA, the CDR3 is TGCGCCAGCTTTCCGGGACAGACGTCCCAAGAGACCCAGTACTTC.

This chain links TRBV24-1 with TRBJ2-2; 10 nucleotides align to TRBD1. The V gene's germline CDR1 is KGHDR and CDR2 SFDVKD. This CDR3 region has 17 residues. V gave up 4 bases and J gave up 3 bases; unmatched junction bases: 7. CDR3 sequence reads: CATSDQTGGAYTGELFF. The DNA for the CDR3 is TGTGCCACCAGTGACCAGACAGGGGGCGCGTACACCGGGGAGCTGTTTTTT.